The 24 T cell receptor beta chains below come from one sample, sequenced in a study of shared clonotypes between healthy human individuals. The table came from immunoSEQ multiplex PCR; TCRdb's copy has only in-frame clones and leaves some out. The sample has 550,000 to 600,000 clones, 70% to 80% seen once. What was sequenced was PBMCs. The receptors stem from a woman aged 40-49 years in good health. Some clones in this sample may be carry-over from other donors' samples.

CDR3 sequence reads: CASSLGRGVYEQYF. DNA for the CDR3: TGTGCCAGCAGCTTGGGCAGGGGGGTCTACGAGCAGTACTTC. The genes are TRBV5-6 and TRBJ2-7; tentative D call: TRBD1 (7 bases). Germline assignment: CDR1 SGHDT and CDR2 YYEEEE. V gave up 0 bases and J gave up 3 bases, with 10 bases separating them. CDR3 length equals 14 residues. Full variable domain (outside the CDR3, taken from reference TRBV5-6 and TRBJ2-7): DAGVTQSPTHLIKTRGQQVTLRCSPKSGHDTVSWYQQALGQGPQFIFQYYEEEERQRGNFPDRFSGHQFPNYSSELNVNALLLGDSALYLCASSLGRGVYEQYFGPGTRLTVT.

The chain joins TRBV25-1 to TRBJ2-5, with D possibly TRBD2 on 7 matching bases. CDR3 size: 15 residues. CDR1 MGHDK and CDR2 SYGVNS come from the germline V gene. V was pared by 7 bases and J by 5 bases, with 20 bases between. The CDR3 protein is CASIPSRGGGETQYF. In nucleotides, the CDR3 is TGTGCCAGCATCCCATCAAGGGGGGGCGGGGAGACCCAGTACTTC.

CDR3 in DNA: TGTGCCAGCAGCTTGGTATTGGATGAGCAGTTCTTC. It encodes CASSLVLDEQFF. This rearrangement joins TRBV5-6 to TRBJ2-1; D uncertain. V shed 0 bases and J shed 8 bases, with 6 bases lying between them. The CDR3 is 12 residues long. Germline CDR1 SGHDT, CDR2 YYEEEE.

As for this clone: A read error is the likely source, as a far larger clone sits one nucleotide away. Other DNA sequences in the same sample also yield this CDR3. The CDR3 DNA reads as TGCGCCAGCAGAATTAGGACGAACTACGAGCAGTACTTC. Amino acids: CASRIRTNYEQYF. The chain links TRBV10-2 to TRBJ2-7; the D is unclear. The CDR3 spans 13 residues. Germline CDR1 WSHSY, CDR2 SAAADI. V was trimmed by 6 bases and J by 3 bases, leaving 12 bases between them.

The V call is TRBV7-9, the J call TRBJ1-3; D may be TRBD1 (5 bases). Between the trimmed V and J ends, which lost 6 bases and 0 bases, there was a span of 15 bases. The CDR3 sequence is 16 residues long. Germline values: CDR1 SEHNR, CDR2 FQNEAQ (reference sequence). The CDR3 region has the DNA TGTGCCAGCAGTCTACAGGTGCAATTCTCTGGAAACACCATATATTTT. Translating it yields CASSLQVQFSGNTIYF. The variable domain in full, completed from reference TRBV7-9 and TRBJ1-3, reads DTGVSQNPRHKITKRGQNVTFRCDPISEHNRLYWYRQTLGQGPEFLTYFQNEAQLEKSRLLSDRFSAERPKGSFSTLEIQRTEQGDSAMYLCASSLQVQFSGNTIYFGEGSWLTVV.

The CDR3 is CASSLRLSHSQETQYF. The CDR3 DNA reads as TGTGCCAGCAGCTTGCGACTCTCCCATTCCCAAGAGACCCAGTACTTC. This chain joins TRBV7-9 and TRBJ2-5; D uncertain. This CDR3 is built from 16 residues. Per germline, CDR1 SEHNR and CDR2 FQNEAQ (reference sequence). Trimming pared 3 bases from V and 1 base from J, leaving 15 bases between. The full variable domain, rest sourced from reference TRBV7-9 and TRBJ2-5, is DTGVSQNPRHKITKRGQNVTFRCDPISEHNRLYWYRQTLGQGPEFLTYFQNEAQLEKSRLLSDRFSAERPKGSFSTLEIQRTEQGDSAMYLCASSLRLSHSQETQYFGPGTRLLVL.

The V call is TRBV5-1, the J call TRBJ2-1, with D possibly being TRBD2 (5 bases). Trimming took 0 bases from V and 5 from J, leaving 12 bases between them. CDR3 length equals 15 residues. The germline V gene encodes CDR1 SGHRS and CDR2 YFSETQ. The DNA for the CDR3 is TGCGCCAGCAGCTTGGAACCTAGCACCCACAATGAGCAGTTCTTC. This codes for CASSLEPSTHNEQFF.

The chain links TRBV30 to TRBJ1-2; 7 bases fit TRBD1. Trimming cost V 8 bases and J 2 bases; bases outside gene matches: 2. The CDR3 is 11 residues long. The germline gives CDR1 GTSNPN, CDR2 SVGIG (reference sequence). The CDR3 nucleotides read TGTGCCGGGGACAGAAACTATGGCTACACCTTC. Translating gives CAGDRNYGYTF.

V and J are TRBV29-1 and TRBJ2-7, with 12 bases matching TRBD2. The CDR3 runs 13 residues. Trimming removed 1 base from V and 9 bases from J; junction bases left unmatched: 4. Germline values: CDR1 SQVTM, CDR2 ANQGSEA. The CDR3 DNA sequence: TGCAGCGTTGAAGTCGGGACTAGCGGGTGGCAGTACTTC. Amino acid sequence: CSVEVGTSGWQYF.

The chain couples TRBV4-3 to TRBJ1-4, with unresolved D. The germline V and J ends were trimmed by 0 bases and 8 bases, with 13 bases remaining between them. Per germline, CDR1 LGHNA and CDR2 YSLEER. This CDR3 spans 15 amino acids. Written as DNA, the CDR3 is TGCGCCAGCAGCCAAGATCTAGGGCCGGGCGAAAAACTGTTTTTT. Amino acids: CASSQDLGPGEKLFF.

The chain has TRBV11-3 and TRBJ2-3, with a possible D match to TRBD1 (5 bases). Germline lookup yields CDR1 SGHNT and CDR2 YENEEA. The CDR3 loop spans 16 amino acids. V was clipped by 5 bases and J by 0 bases, with 15 bases between them. This chain's CDR3 is CASSQGWQTSTDTQYF. The CDR3 DNA sequence: TGTGCCAGCAGCCAGGGCTGGCAAACTAGCACAGATACGCAGTATTTT.

Note on this clone: A far larger clone is off by one base, so a read error is likely. The chain has TRBV7-9 and TRBJ2-7; the D gene is possibly TRBD2 (6 bases). The CDR3 has 13 amino acids. The V gene lost 4 bases and the J gene lost 6 bases, with 13 bases spanning the gap. Germline CDR1 is SEHNR and CDR2 is FQNEAQ (reference sequence). CDR3 coding DNA: TGTGCCAGCAGCTCAGGAGGGGTTAGCGAGCAGTACTTC. This gives the protein CASSSGGVSEQYF.

This clone came up once. The chain uses TRBV30 and TRBJ1-1; 9 bases match TRBD1. J gave up 0 bases and V 1 base, and 6 bases lay outside the gene matches. Germline loops: CDR1 GTSNPN, CDR2 SVGIG (reference sequence). There are 16 residues in the CDR3. CDR3 DNA: TGTGCCTGGAGTGACGTGGGACAGGGAGTGAACACTGAAGCTTTCTTT. Translating it yields CAWSDVGQGVNTEAFF.

The V call is TRBV6-1, the J call TRBJ2-7; TRBD2 is a possible D gene (6 bases). V shed 1 base and J shed 4 bases, with 11 bases lying between them. The germline CDR1 and CDR2 sequences are MNHNS and SASEGT. The CDR3 sequence is 14 residues long. CDR3 in DNA: TGTGCCAGCAGTGAAGGGGTAGGGACTTACGAGCAGTACTTC. Translated, it gives CASSEGVGTYEQYF.

This clone was recorded only once. This chain joins TRBV10-3 and TRBJ1-6; 9 bases match TRBD1. CDR3 length: 14 amino acids. V trimming: 7 bases; J trimming: 9 bases; junction bases outside the gene matches: 7. From germline, CDR1 is ENHRY and CDR2 SYGVKD. CDR3 coding DNA: TGTGCCATCACACAGGGGGCGGCGGGTTCACCCCTCCACTTT. Its protein is CAITQGAAGSPLHF.

This chain links TRBV11-3 with TRBJ2-1; 10 nucleotides agree with TRBD2. Looked up from germline, CDR1 is SGHNT and CDR2 is YENEEA. Unmatched junction bases numbered 8, after V lost 5 bases and J lost 4 bases. This CDR3 contains 16 residues. The CDR3 sequence is CASSPREAGGYNEQFF. CDR3 sequence (DNA): TGTGCCAGCAGCCCCAGGGAAGCGGGAGGGTACAATGAGCAGTTCTTC.

The sample holds a few counts of this clone. The V and J genes are TRBV28 and TRBJ2-7, with D maybe TRBD1 (5 bases). This CDR3 is 15 amino acids long. The V gene's germline CDR1 is MDHEN and CDR2 SYDVKM. V was pared by 3 bases and J by 4 bases, with 16 bases between. This CDR3 reads CASSLGPSLGYEQYF. The CDR3 DNA reads TGTGCCAGCAGTTTGGGGCCCTCTTTAGGATACGAGCAGTACTTC.

A single count supports this clone. At one of its ends the junction is not consistent with the germline gene, which may arise from a read error. The chain combines TRBV10-2 with TRBJ2-5; the match to TRBD2 covers 7 bases. Per the germline V gene, CDR1 is WSHSY and CDR2 is SAAADI. CDR3 length: 16 amino acids. In nucleotides, the CDR3 is TGCGCTAGCAGTGAGGCGGGGGTTTCAGGACAAAAGACCCAGTACTTC. This sequence encodes CASSEAGVSGQKTQYF.

The chain carries TRBV10-3 and TRBJ1-5; D might be TRBD1 (5 bases). Deletions cut 0 bases from V and 0 bases from J, with 12 bases between. Looked up from germline, CDR1 is ENHRY and CDR2 is SYGVKD. This CDR3 comprises 17 residues. Written as DNA, the CDR3 is TGTGCCATCAGTGAGTCGAGCGACAGTGTTAGCAATCAGCCCCAGCATTTT. Encoded protein: CAISESSDSVSNQPQHF.

The V gene is TRBV6-1, the J gene TRBJ2-1; no clear D gene. V lost 8 bases, J lost 0 bases, and 5 bases lay in between. The CDR3 has 12 amino acids. The germline V gene encodes CDR1 MNHNS and CDR2 SASEGT. As DNA, the CDR3 is TGTGCCAGCGATTTCTCCTACAATGAGCAGTTCTTC. It yields the protein CASDFSYNEQFF.

The rearrangement joins TRBV7-9 to TRBJ1-4; possible D gene TRBD1, 5 bases. Germline lookup yields CDR1 SEHNR and CDR2 FQNEAQ (reference sequence). This CDR3 comprises 15 residues. V lost 2 bases to trimming and J lost 7 bases, with 14 bases between them. DNA of the CDR3: TGTGCCAGCAGCTTAAACGGCAGGGAAGGTGAAAAACTGTTTTTT. Translated: CASSLNGREGEKLFF.

This clone was found a few times. The CDR3 here is CASSPSDRYSYEQYF. CDR3 nucleotides: TGTGCCAGCAGCCCCTCGGACAGGTACTCCTACGAGCAGTACTTC. The rearrangement uses TRBV5-4 and TRBJ2-7, with 7 bases identical to TRBD1. V gave up 4 bases and J gave up 0 bases; unmatched junction bases: 7. Germline-derived CDR1 and CDR2 are SGHNT and YYREEE (reference sequence). The CDR3 sequence is 15 residues long. The complete variable domain, with remaining parts taken from reference TRBV5-4 and TRBJ2-7, reads ETGVTQSPTHLIKTRGQQVTLRCSSQSGHNTVSWYQQALGQGPQFIFQYYREEENGRGNFPPRFSGLQFPNYSSELNVNALELDDSALYLCASSPSDRYSYEQYFGPGTRLTVT.

This clone was detected only a few times. J is TRBJ2-7 and V is TRBV28, with D perhaps being TRBD1 or TRBD2 (6 bases each). V dropped 7 bases and J dropped 2 bases, with 12 bases sitting between them. The germline V gene has CDR1 MDHEN and CDR2 SYDVKM. The CDR3 runs to 13 residues. CDR3 sequence (DNA): TGTGCCAGCATTCGGCGGGACACCTACGAGCAGTACTTC. It specifies CASIRRDTYEQYF.

The J gene is TRBJ1-2, the V gene TRBV7-9, with D uncertain. The CDR3 runs 13 residues. The germline gives CDR1 SEHNR, CDR2 FQNEAQ (reference sequence). V lost 1 base to trimming and J lost 7 bases, with 10 bases between them. The chain's CDR3 is CASSLEPPGGYTF. The CDR3 DNA follows: TGTGCCAGCAGCTTAGAACCCCCTGGTGGCTACACCTTC.